The clone carrying this TCR beta chain has only a few counts. Its antigen is not identified. The data are from a study of CD8+ T cells in alopecia areata. Study observations and caveats: Relative to normal scalp, lesional scalp, especially alopecia totalis/universalis, showed higher clonality.

cDNA serving as the sequencing template came from extracted, reverse transcribed RNA. Clones were read by immunoSEQ multiplex PCR, and TCRdb kept only the in-frame ones, dropping some. The table has 170,000 or so clones, about 63% seen once. CDR1 is WNHNN and CDR2 is SYGVQD in the germline V gene (reference sequence). This CDR3 has 13 residues. The junction had 2 bases not matched to a gene; V was cut back by 6 bases and J by 6 bases. The sequence was collected from a human donor with alopecia areata. Here the sequenced sample was CD4+ T cells sorted from blood, taken at week 0. The chain has TRBV10-1 and TRBJ2-2; 9 bases align to TRBD1. The CDR3 DNA reads as TGCGCCAGCAGGGGACAGGGCCCCGGGGAGCTGTTTTTT. As protein: CASRGQGPGELFF.